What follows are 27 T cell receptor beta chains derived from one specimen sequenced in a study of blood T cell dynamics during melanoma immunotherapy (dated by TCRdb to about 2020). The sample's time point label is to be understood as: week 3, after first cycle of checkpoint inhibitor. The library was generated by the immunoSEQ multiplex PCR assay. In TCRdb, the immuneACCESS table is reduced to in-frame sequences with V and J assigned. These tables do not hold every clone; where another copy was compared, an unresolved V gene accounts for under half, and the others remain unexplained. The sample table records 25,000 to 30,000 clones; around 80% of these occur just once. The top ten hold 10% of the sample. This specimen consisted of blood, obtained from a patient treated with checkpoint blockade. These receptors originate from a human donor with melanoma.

CDR3 nucleotides: TGTGCCAGCAGCTTGGACGGGGACTATGGCTACACCTTC. Its protein is CASSLDGDYGYTF. The chain combines TRBV5-4 with TRBJ1-2; no reliable D call. V lost 0 bases and J 3 bases, leaving 6 bases between the germline ends. The CDR3 runs to 13 residues. The V gene's germline CDR1 is SGHNT and CDR2 YYREEE (reference sequence).

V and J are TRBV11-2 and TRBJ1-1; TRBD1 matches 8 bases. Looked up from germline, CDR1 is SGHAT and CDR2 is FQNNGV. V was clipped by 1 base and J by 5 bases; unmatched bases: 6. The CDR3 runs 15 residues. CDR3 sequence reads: CASSLVRGRGTEAFF. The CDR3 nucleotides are TGTGCCAGCAGCTTAGTCAGGGGGCGGGGGACTGAAGCTTTCTTT.

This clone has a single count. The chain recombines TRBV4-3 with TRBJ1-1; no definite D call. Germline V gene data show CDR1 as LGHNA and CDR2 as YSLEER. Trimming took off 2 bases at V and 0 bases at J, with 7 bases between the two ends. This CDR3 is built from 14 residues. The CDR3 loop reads CASSQRTMNTEAFF. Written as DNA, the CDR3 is TGCGCCAGCAGCCAACGAACCATGAACACTGAAGCTTTCTTT.

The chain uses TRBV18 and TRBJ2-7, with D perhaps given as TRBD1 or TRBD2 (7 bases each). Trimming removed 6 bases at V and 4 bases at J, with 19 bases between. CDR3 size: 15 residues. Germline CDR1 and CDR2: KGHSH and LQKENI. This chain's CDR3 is CASSQGGAIGYEQYF. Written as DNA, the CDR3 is TGTGCCAGCTCCCAGGGGGGGGCGATAGGTTACGAGCAGTACTTC.

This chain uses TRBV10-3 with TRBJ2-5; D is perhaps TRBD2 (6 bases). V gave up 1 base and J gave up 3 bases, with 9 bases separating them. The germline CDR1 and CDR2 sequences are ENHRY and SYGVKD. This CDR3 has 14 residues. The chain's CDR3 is CAISEWGGKETQYF. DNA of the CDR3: TGTGCCATCAGTGAGTGGGGCGGGAAAGAGACCCAGTACTTC.

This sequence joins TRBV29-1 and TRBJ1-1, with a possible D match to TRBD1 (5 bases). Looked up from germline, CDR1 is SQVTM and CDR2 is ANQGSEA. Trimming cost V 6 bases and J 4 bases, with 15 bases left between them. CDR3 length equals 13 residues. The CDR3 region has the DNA TGCAGCGTGACCCGGGGGTATTCCACTGAAGCTTTCTTT. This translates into CSVTRGYSTEAFF.

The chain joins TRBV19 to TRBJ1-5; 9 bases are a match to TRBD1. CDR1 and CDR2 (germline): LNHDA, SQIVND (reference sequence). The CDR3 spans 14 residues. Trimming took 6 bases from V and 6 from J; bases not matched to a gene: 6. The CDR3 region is CASSWDRVPQPQHF. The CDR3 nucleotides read TGTGCCAGTAGCTGGGACAGGGTCCCTCAGCCCCAGCATTTT.

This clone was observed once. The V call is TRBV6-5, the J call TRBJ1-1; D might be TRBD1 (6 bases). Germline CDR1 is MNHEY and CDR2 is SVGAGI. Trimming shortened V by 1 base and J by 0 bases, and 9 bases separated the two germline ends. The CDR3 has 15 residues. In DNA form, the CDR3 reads TGTGCCAGCAGTTACTATACAGGGTTGAACACTGAAGCTTTCTTT. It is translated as CASSYYTGLNTEAFF.

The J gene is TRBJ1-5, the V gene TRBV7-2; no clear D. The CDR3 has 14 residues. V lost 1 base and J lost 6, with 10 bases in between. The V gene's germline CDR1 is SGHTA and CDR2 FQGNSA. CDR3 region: CASSLGGGLQPQHF. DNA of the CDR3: TGTGCCAGCAGCTTAGGGGGAGGGCTTCAGCCCCAGCATTTT.

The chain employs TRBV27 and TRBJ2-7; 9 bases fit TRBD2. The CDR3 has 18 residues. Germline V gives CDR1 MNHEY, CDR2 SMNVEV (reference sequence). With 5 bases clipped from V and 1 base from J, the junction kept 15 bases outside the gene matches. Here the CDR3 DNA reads TGTGCCAGCAGTCCCCGCCCGGGGACTAGCTCGGGTTCCTACGAGCAGTACTTC. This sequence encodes CASSPRPGTSSGSYEQYF.

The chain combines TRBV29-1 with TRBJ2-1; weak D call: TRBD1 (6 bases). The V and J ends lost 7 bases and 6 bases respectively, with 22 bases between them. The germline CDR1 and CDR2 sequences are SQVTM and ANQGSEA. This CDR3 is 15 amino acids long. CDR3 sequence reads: CSAFSTDLRGNEQFF. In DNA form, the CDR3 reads TGCAGCGCCTTCTCGACAGATCTCAGGGGCAATGAGCAGTTCTTC.

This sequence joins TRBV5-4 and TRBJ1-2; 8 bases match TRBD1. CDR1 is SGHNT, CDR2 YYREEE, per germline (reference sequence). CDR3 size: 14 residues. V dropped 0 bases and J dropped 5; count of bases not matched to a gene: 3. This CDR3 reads CASSLGQGTYGYTF. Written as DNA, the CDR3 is TGTGCCAGCAGCTTGGGACAGGGGACGTATGGCTACACCTTC.

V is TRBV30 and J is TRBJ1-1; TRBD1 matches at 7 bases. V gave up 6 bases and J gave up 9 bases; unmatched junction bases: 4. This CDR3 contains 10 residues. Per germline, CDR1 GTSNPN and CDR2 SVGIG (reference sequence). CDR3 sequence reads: CACQGGKAFF. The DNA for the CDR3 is TGTGCCTGTCAGGGGGGCAAAGCTTTCTTT.

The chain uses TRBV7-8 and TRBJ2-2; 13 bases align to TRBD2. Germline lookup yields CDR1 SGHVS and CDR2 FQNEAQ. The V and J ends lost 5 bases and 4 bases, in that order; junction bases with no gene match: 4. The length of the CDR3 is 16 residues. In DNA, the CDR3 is TGTGCCAGCAGCACCAGACTAGCGGGAGGCACCGGGGAGCTGTTTTTT. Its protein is CASSTRLAGGTGELFF.

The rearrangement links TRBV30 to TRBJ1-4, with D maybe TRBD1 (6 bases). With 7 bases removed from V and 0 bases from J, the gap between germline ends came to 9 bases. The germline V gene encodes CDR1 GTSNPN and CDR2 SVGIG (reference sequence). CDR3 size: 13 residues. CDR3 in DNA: TGTGCCTTTTGGACAGCAACTAATGAAAAACTGTTTTTT. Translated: CAFWTATNEKLFF.

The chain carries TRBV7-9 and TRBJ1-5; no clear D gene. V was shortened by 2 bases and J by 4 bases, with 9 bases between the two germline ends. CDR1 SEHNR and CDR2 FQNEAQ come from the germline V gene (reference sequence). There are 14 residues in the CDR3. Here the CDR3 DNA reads TGTGCCAGCAGCTTACCCGGTACTAATCAGCCCCAGCATTTT. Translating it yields CASSLPGTNQPQHF.

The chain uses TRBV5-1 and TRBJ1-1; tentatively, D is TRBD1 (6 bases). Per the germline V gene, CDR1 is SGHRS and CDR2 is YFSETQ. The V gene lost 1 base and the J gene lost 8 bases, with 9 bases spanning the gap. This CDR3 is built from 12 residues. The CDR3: CASSLSGAEAFF. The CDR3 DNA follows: TGCGCCAGCAGCTTGTCAGGGGCAGAAGCTTTCTTT.

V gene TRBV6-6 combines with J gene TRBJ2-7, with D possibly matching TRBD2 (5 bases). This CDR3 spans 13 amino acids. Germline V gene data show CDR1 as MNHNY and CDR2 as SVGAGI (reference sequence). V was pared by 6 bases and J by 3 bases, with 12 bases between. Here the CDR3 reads CASRRGKNYEQYF. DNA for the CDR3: TGTGCCAGCAGGAGAGGGAAAAACTACGAGCAGTACTTC.

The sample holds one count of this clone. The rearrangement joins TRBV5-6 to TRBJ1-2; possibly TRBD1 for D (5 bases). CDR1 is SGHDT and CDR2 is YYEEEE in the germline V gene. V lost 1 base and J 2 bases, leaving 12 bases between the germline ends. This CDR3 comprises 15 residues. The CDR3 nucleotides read TGTGCCAGCAGCTTGCCGGGGACCGGGAACTATGGCTACACCTTC. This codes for CASSLPGTGNYGYTF.

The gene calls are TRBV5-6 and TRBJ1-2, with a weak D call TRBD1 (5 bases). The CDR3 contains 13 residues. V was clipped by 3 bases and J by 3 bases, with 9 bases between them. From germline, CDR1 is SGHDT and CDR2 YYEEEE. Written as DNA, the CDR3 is TGTGCCAGCAGCTATGGCAGGGACTATGGCTACACCTTC. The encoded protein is CASSYGRDYGYTF.

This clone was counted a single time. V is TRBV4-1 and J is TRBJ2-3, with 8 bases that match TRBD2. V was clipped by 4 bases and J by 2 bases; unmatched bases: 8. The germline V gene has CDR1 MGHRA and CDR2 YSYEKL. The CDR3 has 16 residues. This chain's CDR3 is CASSPGGVTLTDTQYF. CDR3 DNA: TGCGCCAGCAGCCCCGGGGGGGTAACTCTCACAGATACGCAGTATTTT.

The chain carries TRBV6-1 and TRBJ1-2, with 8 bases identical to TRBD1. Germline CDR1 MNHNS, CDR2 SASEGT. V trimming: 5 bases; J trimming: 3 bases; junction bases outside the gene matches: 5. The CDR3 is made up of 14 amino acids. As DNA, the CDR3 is TGTGCCAGCAGTATCCGGGACAGGCACTATGGCTACACCTTC. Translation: CASSIRDRHYGYTF.

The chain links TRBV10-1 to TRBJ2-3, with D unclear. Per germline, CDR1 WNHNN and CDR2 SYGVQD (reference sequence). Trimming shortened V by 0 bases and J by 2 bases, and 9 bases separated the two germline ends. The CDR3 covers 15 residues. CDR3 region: CASSESRHPTDTQYF. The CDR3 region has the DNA TGCGCCAGCAGTGAGTCGAGGCATCCCACAGATACGCAGTATTTT.

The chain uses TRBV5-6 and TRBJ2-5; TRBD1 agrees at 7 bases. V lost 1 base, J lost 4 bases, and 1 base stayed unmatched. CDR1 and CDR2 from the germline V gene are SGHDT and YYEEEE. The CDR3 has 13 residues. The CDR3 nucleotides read TGTGCCAGCAGCTTGAACAGGGGAGAGACCCAGTACTTC. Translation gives CASSLNRGETQYF.

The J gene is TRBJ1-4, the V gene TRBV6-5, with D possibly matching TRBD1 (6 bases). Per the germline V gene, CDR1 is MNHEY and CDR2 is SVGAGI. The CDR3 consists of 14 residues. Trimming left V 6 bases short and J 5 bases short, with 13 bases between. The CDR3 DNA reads TGTGCCAGCAGCCGGGTCAGGGGCAATGAAAAACTGTTTTTT. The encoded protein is CASSRVRGNEKLFF.

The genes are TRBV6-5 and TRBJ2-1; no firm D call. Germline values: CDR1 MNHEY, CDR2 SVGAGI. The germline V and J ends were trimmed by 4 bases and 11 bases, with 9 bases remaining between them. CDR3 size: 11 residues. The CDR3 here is CASSSPAQQFF. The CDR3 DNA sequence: TGTGCCAGCAGTTCCCCGGCTCAGCAGTTCTTC.

The CDR3, as DNA: TGCAGCGTGGAACTCACCGCCGCAGATACGCAGTATTTT. Its translation: CSVELTAADTQYF. The rearrangement links TRBV29-1 to TRBJ2-3; D is unresolved. With 6 bases removed from V and 4 bases from J, the gap between germline ends came to 14 bases. Germline V gene lookup returns CDR1 SQVTM and CDR2 ANQGSEA. This CDR3 is built from 13 residues.